This TCR beta chain was captured by sequencing in a study of cytomegalovirus exposure and HLA in healthy donors. Germline V gene data show CDR1 as ENHRY and CDR2 as SYGVKD. After removal of 4 bases from V and 1 base from J, the junction contained 6 bases not matched to a gene. The CDR3 extends over 17 amino acids. About this clone itself: The antigen is undetermined.

PCR used 60 Vbeta primers and 13 Jbeta primers. Only in-frame clones appear in the TCRdb table, and some are missing; sequencing was by immunoSEQ multiplex PCR. This table holds 150,000 to 250,000 clones, around 86% found once. Broader study findings: What a later analysis showed was that several of the most significant clusters appeared linked to common viral pathogens. Rare TCR sequences dominated, though some public TCRs recurred in many donors.

Sequenced material: PBMCs. The rearrangement links TRBV10-3 to TRBJ1-6; 8 bases align to TRBD1. This TCR was recovered from a woman aged 50 to 60 in good health and CMV-seropositive. In DNA form, the CDR3 reads TGTGCCATCAGTGGCGGACAGGGCTTTTCCTATAATTCACCCCTCCACTTT. It yields the protein CAISGGQGFSYNSPLHF.